This TCR beta chain was identified during a study of T-cell memory formation after mild COVID-19. Overall study results and limits: Whereas later expanders leaned CD4+, clones contracting day 15 to 85 showed a balanced CD4/CD8 makeup.

This clonotype has just a few counts. No antigen is known for it. TCRdb analysed the 5' RACE reads with MiXCR anew, one entry per CDR3 protein. Here the sample spans some 330,000 distinct CDR3 sequences, approximately 21% being singletons. The V and J ends lost 1 base and 4 bases, in that order; junction bases with no gene match: 4. Germline CDR1 SEHNR, CDR2 FQNEAQ (reference sequence). The CDR3 totals 16 residues. The rearrangement joins TRBV7-9 to TRBJ2-7, with 13 bases matching TRBD2. The receptor was derived from an adult woman who had mild COVID-19 (a few samples of this study predate the infection). Cell type and time point are not known. The sequencing input was PBMCs or a T cell subset sorted from them (not recorded which). The CDR3, as DNA: TGTGCCAGCAGCTTAGTACTAGCGGGAGGGCCTTACGAGCAGTACTTC. Protein: CASSLVLAGGPYEQYF.